These 29 T cell receptor beta chains originate from one sample sequenced in a study of Graves' ophthalmopathy and Graves' hyperthyroidism. Amplification of TCR beta CDR3 regions used RNA transcripts. HTBI primers were employed in first-round RT-PCR, then a second-round multiplex PCR followed. TCRdb reanalysed the multiplex PCR reads using MiXCR and keeps one entry per CDR3 protein. The sample records around 1,200,000 distinct CDR3 sequences, 35% to 45% being singletons. The sequencing input was peripheral blood or thyroid tissue (not recorded which). These TCRs come from an adult man with Graves' hyperthyroidism.

This clonotype was recorded a few times. V is TRBV30 and J is TRBJ1-2, with no clear D. Looked up from germline, CDR1 is GTSNPN and CDR2 is SVGIG (reference sequence). The CDR3 runs to 13 residues. V gave up 0 bases and J gave up 6 bases, with 11 bases separating them. CDR3 region: CAWSVTNWHGYTF. For the CDR3, the DNA is TGTGCCTGGAGTGTAACCAATTGGCATGGCTACACCTTC.

This clonotype occurred many times. V gene TRBV29-1 combines with J gene TRBJ2-6; 9 bases agree with TRBD1. The CDR3 spans 16 residues. Trimming removed 5 bases from V and 1 base from J; junction bases left unmatched: 6. Germline lookup yields CDR1 SQVTM and CDR2 ANQGSEA. This chain's CDR3 is CSVMGQGGSGANVLTF. The CDR3 DNA reads TGCAGCGTTATGGGACAGGGAGGATCTGGGGCCAACGTCCTGACTTTC.

This clonotype was counted many times. J is TRBJ1-1 and V is TRBV4-3; TRBD1 agrees at 7 bases. The CDR3 spans 14 residues. V lost 5 bases and J lost 8; bases outside the gene matches: 11. The germline V gene has CDR1 LGHNA and CDR2 YSLEER. CDR3 DNA: TGCGCCAGCAGCGCCCGAACCCGGACAGGCGAAGCTTTCTTT. Amino acid sequence: CASSARTRTGEAFF.

The rearrangement links TRBV5-5 to TRBJ2-7; 8 bases fit TRBD1. Germline trimming cut 4 bases from V and 4 bases from J; bases unmatched to any gene: 7. CDR3 size: 14 residues. Germline V gene sequence: CDR1 SGHKS, CDR2 YYEKEE (reference sequence). The CDR3 here is CASSRTGSPYEQYF. DNA of the CDR3: TGTGCCAGCAGCCGGACAGGGTCCCCTTACGAGCAGTACTTC.

The V and J genes are TRBV4-1 and TRBJ1-1; D gene uncertain. V dropped 4 bases and J dropped 5 bases, with 11 bases sitting between them. Germline V lookup: CDR1 MGHRA, CDR2 YSYEKL. This CDR3 is built from 13 residues. The CDR3 nucleotides read TGCGCCAGCAGCCCCCTTGGGTATACTGAAGCTTTCTTT. Its protein product is CASSPLGYTEAFF.

This clonotype was counted once. The CDR3: CAISEDWGQGNQPQHF. In DNA, the CDR3 is TGTGCCATCAGTGAAGACTGGGGACAGGGCAATCAGCCCCAGCATTTT. This chain uses TRBV10-3 with TRBJ1-5; 8 bases are a match to TRBD1. Germline CDR1 and CDR2: ENHRY and SYGVKD. The V segment lost 3 bases and the J segment 2 bases; nucleotides outside the gene matches: 6. The CDR3 is 16 residues long.

V is TRBV29-1 and J is TRBJ1-2, with 7 bases that match TRBD1. The V segment lost 8 bases and the J segment 0 bases; nucleotides outside the gene matches: 9. The CDR3 extends over 14 amino acids. In germline, CDR1 is SQVTM, CDR2 ANQGSEA. CDR3 region: CSLGQAKTNYGYTF. The DNA of the CDR3 is TGCAGCTTAGGACAGGCTAAAACTAACTATGGCTACACCTTC.

This chain uses TRBV12-3 or TRBV12-4 with TRBJ2-2; 12 positions match TRBD2. V shed 7 bases, J shed 7 bases, and the junction held 4 bases outside the gene matches. The CDR3 is 14 amino acids. The CDR3 DNA sequence: TGTGCCAGCACCGGACTAGCGGGACTCGGGGAGCTGTTTTTT. It is translated as CASTGLAGLGELFF.

This clonotype was found a few times. The chain combines TRBV24-1 with TRBJ2-6; unclear D gene. The CDR3 runs 16 residues. The germline CDR1 and CDR2 sequences are KGHDR and SFDVKD. Trimming pared 2 bases from V and 1 base from J, leaving 8 bases between. CDR3 nucleotides: TGTGCCACCAGTGATTACAGCATATCTGGGGCCAACGTCCTGACTTTC. It translates to CATSDYSISGANVLTF.

V gene TRBV6-1 combines with J gene TRBJ1-6; D possibly corresponds to TRBD1 (5 bases). Trimming took off 11 bases at V and 7 bases at J, with 15 bases between the two ends. Germline-derived CDR1 and CDR2 are MNHNS and SASEGT. The CDR3 has 13 amino acids. CDR3 loop: CAYPAGRNSPLHF. CDR3 coding DNA: TGTGCCTATCCCGCGGGGCGCAATTCACCCCTCCACTTT.

In this sample, this clonotype turned up a few times. The J gene is TRBJ1-2, the V gene TRBV12-3 or TRBV12-4, with 10 bases that match TRBD1. V shed 7 bases and J 8 bases; nucleotides not matched to a gene: 7. The CDR3 is 13 amino acids. The CDR3 here is CASNGQGVGGYTF. In DNA form, the CDR3 reads TGTGCCAGCAACGGACAGGGGGTAGGAGGCTACACCTTC.

The chain recombines TRBV10-3 with TRBJ1-4; a weak D match, TRBD1 (5 bases). The V end lost 3 bases, the J end lost 8 bases, and 16 bases lay between the germline ends. The length of the CDR3 is 15 residues. CDR1 is ENHRY, CDR2 SYGVKD, per germline. The CDR3 sequence: CAISDSRGESEKLFF. The CDR3 DNA is TGTGCCATCAGTGACTCGAGGGGCGAGAGCGAAAAACTGTTTTTT.

This clonotype showed up just a few times. The genes are TRBV5-4 and TRBJ2-7; no firm D call. CDR3 size: 16 residues. Germline V gene data show CDR1 as SGHNT and CDR2 as YYREEE (reference sequence). V lost 0 bases to trimming and J lost 6 bases, with 19 bases between them. The CDR3 sequence is CASSLEVASASVEQYF. The CDR3 DNA follows: TGTGCCAGCAGCTTGGAGGTGGCATCGGCTAGTGTCGAGCAGTACTTC.

This clonotype came up many times. The genes are TRBV4-1 and TRBJ1-6, with a possible D match to TRBD1 (6 bases). Germline V lookup: CDR1 MGHRA, CDR2 YSYEKL. The CDR3 length is 14 residues. Trimming left V 0 bases short and J 8 bases short, with 8 bases between. The chain's CDR3 is CASSQEWTDSPLHF. The CDR3 coding sequence is TGCGCCAGCAGCCAAGAGTGGACAGATTCACCCCTCCACTTT.

This chain uses TRBV6-1 with TRBJ1-5; D gene unclear. The CDR3 is 13 residues long. V lost 4 bases to trimming and J lost 5 bases, with 9 bases between them. From germline, CDR1 is MNHNS and CDR2 SASEGT. The CDR3 spells CASSGRPDQPQHF. DNA of the CDR3: TGTGCCAGCAGTGGAAGGCCTGATCAGCCCCAGCATTTT.

In the case of this clonotype: The junction differs from germline at one of its ends, possibly a read error. The chain joins TRBV7-6 to TRBJ2-7; 9 nucleotides align to TRBD2. Germline loops: CDR1 SGHVS, CDR2 FNYEAQ. There are 13 residues in the CDR3. CDR3 amino acids: CASSLTSGYGQYF. The CDR3 nucleotides are TGTGCCAGCAGTCTGACTAGCGGCTACGGGCAGTACTTC.

This clonotype was found many times. The chain combines TRBV10-2 with TRBJ2-2; 7 bases match TRBD1. The CDR3 spans 13 residues. Germline V gene sequence: CDR1 WSHSY, CDR2 SAAADI. With V trimmed by 7 bases and J by 5 bases, 4 bases remained unmatched. The CDR3 DNA reads as TGCGCCAGCACCGACAGGGAAACCGGGGAGCTGTTTTTT. Amino acid sequence: CASTDRETGELFF.

This clonotype came up many times. The chain employs TRBV7-8 and TRBJ2-2; D unresolved. V was cut by 7 bases and J by 0 bases, with 9 bases left in between. The CDR3 extends over 14 amino acids. Germline CDR1 SGHVS, CDR2 FQNEAQ. CDR3 protein: CASTPQPNTGELFF. The CDR3 region has the DNA TGTGCCAGCACACCTCAACCGAACACCGGGGAGCTGTTTTTT.

The rearrangement links TRBV2 to TRBJ1-1; D is perhaps TRBD1 (5 bases). The CDR3 runs to 12 residues. V dropped 5 bases and J dropped 11 bases, with 15 bases sitting between them. Germline CDR1 and CDR2: SNHLY and FYNNEI. The CDR3 protein is CASSRDPRSAFF. In DNA, the CDR3 is TGTGCCAGCAGTCGGGACCCCCGGTCTGCTTTCTTT.

This clonotype has a handful of counts. This rearrangement joins TRBV4-1 to TRBJ1-5; maybe TRBD1 (5 bases). Germline assignment: CDR1 MGHRA and CDR2 YSYEKL. The CDR3 spans 15 residues. Trimming shortened V by 6 bases and J by 0 bases, and 12 bases separated the two germline ends. The CDR3 coding sequence is TGCGCCAGCAGGAACCGGGACGGTAGCAATCAGCCCCAGCATTTT. The encoded protein is CASRNRDGSNQPQHF.

This clonotype was recorded at least ten times. The gene calls are TRBV7-9 and TRBJ1-6; D ambiguous. Trimming took 0 bases from V and 6 from J, leaving 9 bases between them. Germline CDR1 is SEHNR and CDR2 is FQNEAQ (reference sequence). The CDR3 runs to 15 residues. The CDR3 coding sequence is TGTGCCAGCAGCTTAGCGAGGAGGAGTAATTCACCCCTCCACTTT. Translating it yields CASSLARRSNSPLHF. The variable domain in full, with the rest retrieved from reference TRBV7-9 and TRBJ1-6, is DTGVSQNPRHKITKRGQNVTFRCDPISEHNRLYWYRQTLGQGPEFLTYFQNEAQLEKSRLLSDRFSAERPKGSFSTLEIQRTEQGDSAMYLCASSLARRSNSPLHFGNGTRLTVT.

This clonotype was observed many times. CDR3 DNA sequence: TGTGCCAGTAGTTTCTCGGCAGGGAACCTTCAAGTGGACACTGAAGCTTTCTTT. Amino acid sequence: CASSFSAGNLQVDTEAFF. The chain links TRBV19 to TRBJ1-1, with D tentatively TRBD1 (5 bases). The CDR3 length is 18 residues. The germline V gene has CDR1 LNHDA and CDR2 SQIVND (reference sequence). With 5 bases removed from V and 3 bases from J, the gap between germline ends came to 25 bases.

This clonotype was found many times. The J gene is TRBJ2-7, the V gene TRBV10-3, with 9 bases matching TRBD1. CDR3 size: 14 residues. The V and J ends lost 9 bases and 4 bases, in that order; junction bases with no gene match: 10. Germline V gene sequence: CDR1 ENHRY, CDR2 SYGVKD. CDR3 amino acids: CAITPGQGRYEQYF. In DNA, the CDR3 is TGTGCCATTACGCCGGGACAGGGAAGATACGAGCAGTACTTC.

This clonotype has a count of ten or more. This chain uses TRBV20-1 with TRBJ2-7; the D is unclear. V was cut by 3 bases and J by 10 bases, with 10 bases left in between. Germline lookup yields CDR1 DFQATT and CDR2 SNEGSKA (reference sequence). This CDR3 comprises 10 residues. The CDR3 nucleotides are TGCAGTGCTAGTATCCAGCGCCAGTACTTC. Protein sequence: CSASIQRQYF.

This clonotype showed up many times. The chain combines TRBV12-3 or TRBV12-4 with TRBJ1-6; 10 nucleotides align to TRBD1. Trimming took 0 bases from V and 7 from J; bases not matched to a gene: 3. The CDR3 runs to 16 residues. CDR3 nucleotides: TGTGCCAGCAGTTTAGCGTCGGGACAGGGGAATTCACCCCTCCACTTT. This translates into CASSLASGQGNSPLHF.

This clonotype was seen ten or more times. This chain connects TRBV7-9 to TRBJ2-5, with 8 positions matching TRBD2. The CDR3 spans 15 residues. The V segment lost 2 bases and the J segment 1 base; nucleotides outside the gene matches: 3. CDR1 SEHNR and CDR2 FQNEAQ come from the germline V gene (reference sequence). In DNA form, the CDR3 reads TGTGCCAGCAGCTTACTAGCGGGCCCCCAAGAGACCCAGTACTTC. It specifies CASSLLAGPQETQYF.

This clonotype was found many times. The V gene is TRBV10-3, the J gene TRBJ2-7, with 12 nucleotides matching TRBD1. Germline loops: CDR1 ENHRY, CDR2 SYGVKD. The V gene end was trimmed by 2 bases and the J gene end by 5 bases; junction bases not matched to a gene: 1. The CDR3 is 14 residues long. The CDR3 region has the DNA TGTGCCATCAGTGAGGGGACAGGGGGCCACGAGCAGTACTTC. The encoded protein is CAISEGTGGHEQYF.

This clonotype was picked up a small number of times. This chain connects TRBV9 to TRBJ1-5, with 7 bases matching TRBD1. CDR3 size: 15 residues. V was pared by 3 bases and J by 5 bases, with 8 bases of the junction left unmatched. Germline V gives CDR1 SGDLS, CDR2 YYNGEE. In DNA, the CDR3 is TGTGCCAGCAGCGAACGACAGGGACTGGATCAGCCCCAGCATTTT. Translated, it gives CASSERQGLDQPQHF. The full variable domain, its missing parts supplied by reference TRBV9 and TRBJ1-5, is DSGVTQTPKHLITATGQRVTLRCSPRSGDLSVYWYQQSLDQGLQFLIQYYNGEERAKGNILERFSAQQFPDLHSELNLSSLELGDSALYFCASSERQGLDQPQHFGDGTRLSIL.

This clonotype has at least ten counts. The rearrangement uses TRBV5-5 and TRBJ2-7; D is unresolved. Looked up from germline, CDR1 is SGHKS and CDR2 is YYEKEE (reference sequence). The V and J ends lost 3 bases and 3 bases respectively, with 13 bases between them. The CDR3 is made up of 14 amino acids. CDR3 residues: CASSSEVIHYEQYF. Written as DNA, the CDR3 is TGTGCCAGCAGCTCGGAAGTGATCCACTACGAGCAGTACTTC.